The 13 T cell receptor beta chains listed next were all sequenced from one sample in a study of control samples from healthy donors and cancer patients. Sequencing was performed with immunoSEQ multiplex PCR; in TCRdb, only in-frame clones are kept and a portion is missing. The repertoire holds 150,000 to 200,000 clones, with roughly 88% as singletons. Sequencing used blood. These receptors all stem from a young woman in good health.

The chain is built from TRBV7-2 and TRBJ2-7; a weak D match, TRBD2 (5 bases). Germline assignment: CDR1 SGHTA and CDR2 FQGNSA. Trimming pared 0 bases from V and 2 bases from J, leaving 17 bases between. The CDR3 is made up of 17 amino acids. CDR3 residues: CASSLASGGLATYEQYF. The CDR3 region has the DNA TGTGCCAGCAGCTTAGCTTCAGGCGGGCTAGCTACCTACGAGCAGTACTTC.

The V and J genes are TRBV27 and TRBJ2-5, with 11 bases identical to TRBD2. The CDR3 contains 16 residues. Germline V gene data show CDR1 as MNHEY and CDR2 as SMNVEV (reference sequence). Losses at the gene ends were 2 bases for V and 2 bases for J; bases not matched to a gene: 4. For the CDR3, the DNA is TGTGCCAGCAGTTTAGTGACTAGCGGGAATCAAGAGACCCAGTACTTC. Translating gives CASSLVTSGNQETQYF.

This chain links TRBV27 with TRBJ2-4; tentative D call: TRBD2 (6 bases). Germline CDR1 MNHEY, CDR2 SMNVEV (reference sequence). The CDR3 length is 14 residues. Trimming took 8 bases from V and 6 from J, leaving 17 bases between them. The CDR3 bases are TGTGCCAGCGGTGACAAGGGACTCACAAACATTCAGTACTTC. Its protein is CASGDKGLTNIQYF.

CDR3: CASNRGPNTIYF. In DNA, the CDR3 is TGTGCCAGCAACAGGGGCCCAAACACCATATATTTT. The chain couples TRBV2 to TRBJ1-3; 7 bases fit TRBD1. V shed 7 bases, J shed 6 bases, and the junction held 3 bases outside the gene matches. Germline-derived CDR1 and CDR2 are SNHLY and FYNNEI. The CDR3 is 12 amino acids.

The chain links TRBV5-1 to TRBJ2-3; maybe TRBD1 (5 bases). V was shortened by 0 bases and J by 1 base, with 18 bases between the two germline ends. CDR3 size: 18 residues. Germline assignment: CDR1 SGHRS and CDR2 YFSETQ. The CDR3 sequence: CASSLEPEQVYRTDTQYF. Here the CDR3 DNA reads TGCGCCAGCAGCTTGGAACCCGAACAGGTATATCGCACAGATACGCAGTATTTT.

The chain couples TRBV11-2 to TRBJ2-3; no reliable D call. Trimming cost V 5 bases and J 4 bases, with 16 bases left between them. This CDR3 is built from 15 residues. Germline CDR1 and CDR2: SGHAT and FQNNGV. The CDR3 here is CASSPLSRNADTQYF. As DNA, the CDR3 is TGTGCCAGCAGCCCCCTCTCCCGGAATGCAGATACGCAGTATTTT.

This rearrangement joins TRBV4-1 to TRBJ1-4, with D unclear. V was pared by 2 bases and J by 7 bases, with 14 bases between. The CDR3 extends over 15 amino acids. Germline-derived CDR1 and CDR2 are MGHRA and YSYEKL. The CDR3 bases are TGCGCCAGCAGCCAACTGGACCGCAGGAGTGAAAAACTGTTTTTT. Its protein product is CASSQLDRRSEKLFF.

This clone was detected only once. The V gene is TRBV7-8, the J gene TRBJ2-7; possibly TRBD1 or TRBD2 for D (5 bases each). The CDR3 consists of 13 residues. CDR1 is SGHVS, CDR2 FQNEAQ, per germline. Trimming pared 2 bases from V and 2 bases from J, leaving 7 bases between. As DNA, the CDR3 is TGTGCCAGCAGCTTAATGGGGGCCTACGAGCAGTACGTC. It encodes CASSLMGAYEQYV.

This clone occurred once. The chain combines TRBV6-5 with TRBJ1-5, with D perhaps matching TRBD1 (6 bases). Germline V lookup: CDR1 MNHEY, CDR2 SVGAGI. CDR3 length equals 11 residues. V dropped 7 bases and J dropped 12 bases, with 13 bases sitting between them. The CDR3 is CASKEMGHQHF. For the CDR3, the DNA is TGTGCCAGCAAAGAAATGGGACACCAGCATTTT.

The chain has TRBV2 and TRBJ2-3; no firm D call. The CDR3 sequence is 15 residues long. Trimming stripped 4 bases from V and 0 bases from J, with 11 bases between. Germline-derived CDR1 and CDR2 are SNHLY and FYNNEI. The CDR3 DNA follows: TGTGCCAGCAGTGCTCGACTGGGGAGCACAGATACGCAGTATTTT. This encodes CASSARLGSTDTQYF.

On this clone: Other nucleotide sequences in the sample specify the same CDR3. V is TRBV12-3 or TRBV12-4 and J is TRBJ1-2, with TRBD1 matching 9 bases. The CDR3 runs 13 residues. Trimming took 5 bases from V and 4 from J; bases not matched to a gene: 2. The CDR3 is CASSPGQGYGYTF. The CDR3 region has the DNA TGTGCCAGCAGTCCGGGACAGGGCTATGGCTACACCTTC.

In its sample, this clone was seen once. The chain carries TRBV27 and TRBJ1-5, with D possibly matching TRBD1 (6 bases). Trimming took 1 base from V and 7 from J, leaving 11 bases between them. This CDR3 has 14 amino acids. Germline V gives CDR1 MNHEY, CDR2 SMNVEV (reference sequence). Here the CDR3 reads CASSLLGAGQPQHF. In nucleotides, the CDR3 is TGTGCCAGCAGTTTATTGGGGGCTGGCCAGCCCCAGCATTTT.

V gene TRBV30 combines with J gene TRBJ2-1; 7 nucleotides align to TRBD2. J was trimmed by 7 bases and V by 3 bases; bases with no gene match: 6. This CDR3 comprises 13 residues. In germline, CDR1 is GTSNPN, CDR2 SVGIG (reference sequence). The CDR3 DNA sequence: TGTGCCTGGAGCGTGAGCGGGGTGAATGAGCAGTTCTTC. It yields the protein CAWSVSGVNEQFF.